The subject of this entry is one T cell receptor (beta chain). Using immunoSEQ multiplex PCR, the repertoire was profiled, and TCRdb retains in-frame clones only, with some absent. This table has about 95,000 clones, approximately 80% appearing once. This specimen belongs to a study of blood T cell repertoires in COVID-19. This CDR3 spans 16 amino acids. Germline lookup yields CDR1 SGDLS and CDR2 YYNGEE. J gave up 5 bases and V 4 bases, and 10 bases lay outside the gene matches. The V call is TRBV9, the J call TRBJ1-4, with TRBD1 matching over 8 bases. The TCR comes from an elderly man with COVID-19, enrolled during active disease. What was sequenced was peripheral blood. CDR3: CASSPRRTGSNEKLFF. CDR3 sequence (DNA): TGTGCCAGCAGCCCGCGGCGGACAGGGTCAAATGAAAAACTGTTTTTT. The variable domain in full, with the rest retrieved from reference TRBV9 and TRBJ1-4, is DSGVTQTPKHLITATGQRVTLRCSPRSGDLSVYWYQQSLDQGLQFLIQYYNGEERAKGNILERFSAQQFPDLHSELNLSSLELGDSALYFCASSPRRTGSNEKLFFGSGTQLSVL.